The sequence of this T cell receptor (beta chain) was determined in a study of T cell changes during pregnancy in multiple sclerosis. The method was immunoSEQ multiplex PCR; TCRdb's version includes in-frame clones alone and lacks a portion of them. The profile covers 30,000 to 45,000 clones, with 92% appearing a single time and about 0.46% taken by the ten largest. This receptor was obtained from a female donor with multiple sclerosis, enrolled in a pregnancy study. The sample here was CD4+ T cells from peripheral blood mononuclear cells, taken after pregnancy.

CDR3 loop: CASSHLVVPGAYEQYF. CDR3 DNA sequence: TGTGCCAGCAGCCACTTAGTGGTCCCAGGGGCCTACGAGCAGTACTTC. The chain has TRBV7-8 and TRBJ2-7; a weak D match, TRBD1 (6 bases). Trimming took 5 bases from V and 2 from J, leaving 19 bases between them. The CDR3 loop spans 16 amino acids. Per the germline V gene, CDR1 is SGHVS and CDR2 is FQNEAQ.